The entry below gives a single T cell receptor beta chain sequence along with its context. Its cognate antigen has yet to be identified. Per-base qualities were not stored, and no clone one base away is much larger. V loses 5 bases of germline sequence and J loses 5 bases, and the interval between the two ends is 16 bases. CDR1 and CDR2 are drawn from the germline V gene: SGHAT, FQNNGV. The CDR3 spans 15 residues, from the cysteine through the phenylalanine. Only the CDR3 part of the read is kept: 45 bases, read in frame from the first base. The sample comes from a study of blood T cell repertoires in COVID-19 (TCRdb year 2020). Regarding the complete study: Samples from collaborators originated in the United States, Italy and Spain and spanned both the acute and convalescent phases of COVID-19. The prospective study material was composed of cDNA or gDNA derived from T cells, B-cell-depleted T cells, or PBMCs. The dataset comprised deeply sampled blood TCRbeta repertoires from subjects exposed to, actively infected with, or recovered from COVID-19. The repertoires were released in a freely available public database intended as a resource for research on the immune response to SARS-CoV-2. Samples were obtained from the ongoing ImmuneRACE study (first 160 participants) and from over 1,000 subjects provided by 6 global collaborators. A de-identified subject ID, COVID-19 status, age in years and sex were almost always included in the sample metadata. Where available, HLA class I and class II types were taken from metadata supplied by the sample provider and were not determined by assay-based typing. General findings and caveats noted by the study authors: The quantity of clinical and demographic metadata differed by source and by participant and was supplied without curation.

TCRbeta CDR3 regions were amplified from genomic DNA using the immunoSEQ Assay, a bias-controlled multiplex PCR. In the original analysis: The number of nucleated cells in each sample was estimated by amplification of reference gene primers within the assay. To quantify the absolute abundance of each unique TCRbeta CDR3 rearrangement, sequence reads were collapsed and filtered. For each sample, productive Simpson clonality was calculated by taking the square root of Simpson's diversity index across productive rearrangements. The source is immuneACCESS, and TCRdb retained only in-frame sequences with V and J called. Part of the clones is not carried over; for the studies checked, unresolved V genes explain less than half of this, and the remainder is unexplained. V and J calls plus clone size are reproduced from that table; the DNA served to infer D and trimming. The sample profile shows roughly 160,000 clones; around 85% of them were found once. About 5.7% of the sample comes from the top ten.

In the prospective study, participants were 18 to 89 years old, resided in about two dozen geographic areas of the United States, and were enrolled through a virtual design. Cohort assignment in the prospective study relied on participant-reported clinical history from a screening survey and a study questionnaire. In the prospective study, whole blood, serum and a nasopharyngeal or oropharyngeal swab were collected from each participant by mobile phlebotomists. Additional blood draws and questionnaires over an approximately two-month period could optionally be provided by prospective study participants. Before DNA extraction, blood samples from the prospective study were shipped at room temperature or frozen.

This TCR was sampled from a woman aged 40 to 55 with acute COVID-19. The sample comprised PBMCs or T cells enriched from blood (not recorded which). The chain was built from TRBV11-2 and TRBJ2-1, with the D gene not confidently named. The DNA reads TGTGCCAGCAGCCCCTGGTTCTCCCCTAACAATGAGCAGTTCTTC. Translated, it gives CASSPWFSPNNEQFF.